Listed below are T cell receptor beta chains from one sample, sequenced in a study of identical twins. Via MiXCR, TCRdb re-called the 5' RACE reads, giving one row per CDR3 protein. The sample holds about 260,000 distinct CDR3 sequences, approximately 7% seen once. Separately, the same data were catalogued under a study of yellow fever vaccine responses in identical twins.

Sequencing input: memory (CD45RO+) T cells sorted from blood. All receptors derive from a woman between 18 and 30 years old in good health. Each CDR3 is given with its conserved first and last residue. The D gene is left open where the match is weak. Clone size is given for some rows only: seen once, a few or many times, or a class if the clone is expanded.

CDR3nt | CDR3aa | abundance | v_gene | d_gene | j_gene
TGTGCCAGCAGCTTAGGTCAGGGGAACACAGATACGCAGTATTTT | CASSLGQGNTDTQYF | many | TRBV7-9 | - | TRBJ2-3
TGTGCCACCAGTGTTCGGGAGCCCAATACGCAGTATTTT | CATSVREPNTQYF | few | TRBV24-1 | - | TRBJ2-3
TGTGCCAGCTCACCGGGCACGTGGGTCGGCGAATTT | CASSPGTWVGEF | few | TRBV18 | - | TRBJ1-1
TGCGCCAGCACTAGGGAGACAGGCATTCCCTACGAGCAGTACTTC | CASTRETGIPYEQYF | - | TRBV10-2 | - | TRBJ2-7
TGTGCCAGCTCCTGGGAGGGACAGCCCCAGCATTTT | CASSWEGQPQHF | - | TRBV6-1 | - | TRBJ1-5
TGTGCCAGCAGCCTGGGACTAGCGGGAGACGAGCAGTACTTC | CASSLGLAGDEQYF | many | TRBV3-1 | TRBD2 | TRBJ2-7
TGTGCCAGCAGTCCAATAACAGGGGGCAGGGGCAATCAGCCCCAGCATTTT | CASSPITGGRGNQPQHF | many | TRBV27 | TRBD1 | TRBJ1-5
TGCAGTGCTACCAGGGGTAGCGAGTGGGAGACCCAGTACTTC | CSATRGSEWETQYF | few | TRBV20-1 | - | TRBJ2-5
TGTGCCAGTAGCGCCCCGGGCGGGAACACTGAAGCTTTCTTT | CASSAPGGNTEAFF | many | TRBV19 | - | TRBJ1-1
TGTGCCAGCAGCTTTGGACAGGGCCCAGATACGCAGTATTTT | CASSFGQGPDTQYF | - | TRBV11-2 | TRBD1 | TRBJ2-3
TGTGCCAGCAGCCAAGAAAACCGTCTGGGGGATACGCAGTATTTT | CASSQENRLGDTQYF | many | TRBV4-2 | - | TRBJ2-3
TGTGCCAGCAGCCGTGGGACCCCGGGGGGGAATGAGCAGTTCTTC | CASSRGTPGGNEQFF | - | TRBV3-1 | TRBD2 | TRBJ2-1
TGCAGTGCCGGACAGGGTGGCACTGAAGCTTTCTTT | CSAGQGGTEAFF | many | TRBV20-1 | TRBD1 | TRBJ1-1
TGCGCCAGCAGCTTGCTTAGGGTGGGGGGGACTGAAGCTTTCTTT | CASSLLRVGGTEAFF | few | TRBV5-1 | - | TRBJ1-1
TGCGCCAGCAGCGTACAGGGGTTCGGAAACATTCAGTACTTC | CASSVQGFGNIQYF | many | TRBV5-1 | TRBD1 | TRBJ2-4
TGTGCCAGCAGCTCCCCCGGGGGCCTCGGGGGGGTTTACGAGCAGTACTTC | CASSSPGGLGGVYEQYF | few | TRBV7-2 | TRBD2 | TRBJ2-7